The present entry profiles one TCR beta chain with its context. The target of this receptor is not known. Base qualities were left out, and no much larger clone turns up one base away. TCRbeta CDR3 regions were amplified from genomic DNA using the immunoSEQ Assay, a bias-controlled multiplex PCR. Concerning the study's data processing: Nucleated cell counts per sample were estimated from amplification of reference gene primers within the assay. To quantify the absolute abundance of each unique TCRbeta CDR3 rearrangement, sequence reads were collapsed and filtered. For each sample, productive Simpson clonality was calculated as the square root of Simpson's diversity index over productive rearrangements. The table was pulled from immuneACCESS by TCRdb, which kept in-frame rearrangements only. Such tables lose some clones; where checked, under half of the loss comes from unresolved V genes, and the rest has no known cause. The DNA gave D and trimming, while V, J and clone size come from that table. Here the sample has 200,000 to 250,000 clones; 82% occur a single time. The ten largest clones represent approximately 3.6% of the sample.

Participants in the prospective study were aged about 18 to 89 years, lived in 20 to 25 United States geographic areas, and enrolled through a virtual design. To assign participants to cohorts, the prospective study relied on clinical history that participants themselves reported in a screening survey and a study questionnaire. Recovered participants in ImmuneRACE Cohort 3 were defined as having two consecutive negative NP/OP PCR tests, clearance from a healthcare professional, or resolution of symptoms. Mobile phlebotomists in the prospective study collected whole blood, serum and a nasopharyngeal or oropharyngeal swab from every participant. Over an approximately 2-month period, participants in the prospective study had the option of providing additional blood draws and questionnaires. Before DNA extraction, blood samples from the prospective study were shipped at room temperature or frozen.

The source of the sample is a study of blood T cell repertoires in COVID-19 (dated by TCRdb to 2018 to 2021). Describing the broader study: The collaborator samples originated in the United States, Italy and Spain and spanned the acute and convalescent phases of COVID-19. Where HLA class I and class II types were available, the types were taken from metadata supplied by the sample provider, not from assay-based typing. The material from the prospective study consisted of cDNA or gDNA derived from T cells, B-cell-depleted T cells, or PBMCs. The dataset comprised deeply sampled blood TCRbeta repertoires from subjects exposed to, actively infected with, or recovered from COVID-19. Sample metadata almost always included a de-identified subject ID, COVID-19 status, age in years and sex. Samples were obtained from the ongoing ImmuneRACE study (first 160 participants) and from some 1,200 subjects provided by 6 global collaborators. The repertoires were released in a freely available public database meant as a resource for research on the immune response to SARS-CoV-2. What the research found in general, with its limitations: The amount of clinical and demographic metadata varied by source and participant and was provided uncurated.

Material for sequencing was PBMCs or T cells enriched from blood (not recorded which). The TCR was taken from an older woman who had recovered from COVID-19.

The DNA sequence is as follows: TGCGCCAGCAGCCCGCGGGATAATGAGCAGTTCTTC. Its protein reads: CASSPRDNEQFF. The sequence is built from TRBV4-1 and TRBJ2-1; matching of 6 bases hints at TRBD2 as the D gene. The CDR3 goes from the cysteine to the phenylalanine over 12 residues. Just CDR3 DNA is preserved here, 36 bases in frame from base 1. CDR1 and CDR2, looked up from the germline V gene, are MGHRA and YSYEKL. Deletion took 4 bases off V and 7 bases off J, with a span of 8 bases between the germline ends.